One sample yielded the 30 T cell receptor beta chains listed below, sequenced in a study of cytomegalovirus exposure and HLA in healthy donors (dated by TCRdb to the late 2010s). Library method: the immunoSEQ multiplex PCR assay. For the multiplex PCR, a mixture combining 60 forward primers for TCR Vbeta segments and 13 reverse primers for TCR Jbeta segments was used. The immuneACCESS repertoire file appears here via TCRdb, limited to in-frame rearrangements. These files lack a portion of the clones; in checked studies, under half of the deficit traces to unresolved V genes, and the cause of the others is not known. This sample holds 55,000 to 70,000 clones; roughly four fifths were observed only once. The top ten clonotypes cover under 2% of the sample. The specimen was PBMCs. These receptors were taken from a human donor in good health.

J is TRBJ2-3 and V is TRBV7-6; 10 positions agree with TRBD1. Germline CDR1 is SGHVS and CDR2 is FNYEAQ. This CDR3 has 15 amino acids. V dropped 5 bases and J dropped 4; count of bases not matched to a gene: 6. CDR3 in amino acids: CASSPTGGLADTQYF. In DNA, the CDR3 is TGTGCCAGCAGCCCGACAGGGGGCTTGGCAGATACGCAGTATTTT.

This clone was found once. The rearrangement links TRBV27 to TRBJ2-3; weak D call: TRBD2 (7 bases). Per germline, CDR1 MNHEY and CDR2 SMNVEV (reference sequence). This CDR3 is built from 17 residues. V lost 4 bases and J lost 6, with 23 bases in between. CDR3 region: CASSSLLVRGGADTQYF. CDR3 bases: TGTGCCAGCAGTTCCCTATTAGTTCGAGGGGGGGCGGATACGCAGTATTTT.

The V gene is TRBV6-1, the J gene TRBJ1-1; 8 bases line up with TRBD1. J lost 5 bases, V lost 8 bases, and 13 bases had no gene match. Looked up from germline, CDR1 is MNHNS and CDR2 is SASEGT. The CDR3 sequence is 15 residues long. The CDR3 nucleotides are TGTGCCAGCTCAGGGGGCGCGAGCAAGGGGACTGAAGCTTTCTTT. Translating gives CASSGGASKGTEAFF.

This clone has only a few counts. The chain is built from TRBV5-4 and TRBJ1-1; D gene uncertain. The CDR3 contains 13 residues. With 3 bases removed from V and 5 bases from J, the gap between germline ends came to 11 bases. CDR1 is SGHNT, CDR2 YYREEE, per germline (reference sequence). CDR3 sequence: CASSSQARTEAFF. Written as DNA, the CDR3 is TGTGCCAGCAGCTCTCAGGCACGAACTGAAGCTTTCTTT.

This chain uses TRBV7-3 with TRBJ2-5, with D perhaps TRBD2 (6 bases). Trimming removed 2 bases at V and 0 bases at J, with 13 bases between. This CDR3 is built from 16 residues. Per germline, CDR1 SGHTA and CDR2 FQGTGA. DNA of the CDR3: TGTGCCAGCAGCTTATCGGGCGGGGCCAACCAAGAGACCCAGTACTTC. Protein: CASSLSGGANQETQYF. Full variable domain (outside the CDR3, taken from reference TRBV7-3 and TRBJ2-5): GAGVSQTPSNKVTEKGKYVELRCDPISGHTALYWYRQSLGQGPEFLIYFQGTGAADDSGLPNDRFFAVRPEGSVSTLKIQRTERGDSAVYLCASSLSGGANQETQYFGPGTRLLVL.

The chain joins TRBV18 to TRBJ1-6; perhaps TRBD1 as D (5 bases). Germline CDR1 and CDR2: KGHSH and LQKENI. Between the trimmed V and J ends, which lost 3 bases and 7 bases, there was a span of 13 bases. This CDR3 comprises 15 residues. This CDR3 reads CASSPSGGENSPLHF. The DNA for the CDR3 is TGTGCCAGCTCACCGTCCGGAGGGGAAAATTCACCCCTCCACTTT. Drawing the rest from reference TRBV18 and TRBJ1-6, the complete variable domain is NAGVMQNPRHLVRRRGQEARLRCSPMKGHSHVYWYRQLPEEGLKFMVYLQKENIIDESGMPKERFSAEFPKEGPSILRIQQVVRGDSAAYFCASSPSGGENSPLHFGNGTRLTVT.

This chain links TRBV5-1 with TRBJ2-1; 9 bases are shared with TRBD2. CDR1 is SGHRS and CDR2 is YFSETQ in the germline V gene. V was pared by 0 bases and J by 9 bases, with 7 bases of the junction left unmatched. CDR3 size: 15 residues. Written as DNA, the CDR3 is TGCGCCAGCAGCTTGGGGGGTAGCGGGAGTACTGAGCAGTTCTTC. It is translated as CASSLGGSGSTEQFF.

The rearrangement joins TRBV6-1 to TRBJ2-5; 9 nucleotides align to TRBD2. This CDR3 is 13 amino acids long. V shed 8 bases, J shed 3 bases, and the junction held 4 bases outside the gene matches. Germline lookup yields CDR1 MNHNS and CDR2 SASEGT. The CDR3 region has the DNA TGTGCCAGCCCAGGGACTAGCAAAGAGACCCAGTACTTC. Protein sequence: CASPGTSKETQYF.

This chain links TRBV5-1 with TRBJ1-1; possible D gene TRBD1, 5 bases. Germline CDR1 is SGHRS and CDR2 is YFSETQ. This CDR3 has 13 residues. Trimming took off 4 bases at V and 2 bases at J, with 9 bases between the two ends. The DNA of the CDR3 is TGCGCCAGCAGCACGACAGAAAACACTGAAGCTTTCTTT. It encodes CASSTTENTEAFF.

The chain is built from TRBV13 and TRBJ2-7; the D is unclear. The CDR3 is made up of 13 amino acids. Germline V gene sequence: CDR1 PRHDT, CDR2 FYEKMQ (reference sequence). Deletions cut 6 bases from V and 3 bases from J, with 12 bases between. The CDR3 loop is CASRPPSGYEQYF. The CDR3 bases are TGTGCCAGCAGACCTCCGTCGGGCTACGAGCAGTACTTC. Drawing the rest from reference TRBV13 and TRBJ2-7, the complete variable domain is AAGVIQSPRHLIKEKRETATLKCYPIPRHDTVYWYQQGPGQDPQFLISFYEKMQSDKGSIPDRFSAQQFSDYHSELNMSSLELGDSALYFCASRPPSGYEQYFGPGTRLTVT.

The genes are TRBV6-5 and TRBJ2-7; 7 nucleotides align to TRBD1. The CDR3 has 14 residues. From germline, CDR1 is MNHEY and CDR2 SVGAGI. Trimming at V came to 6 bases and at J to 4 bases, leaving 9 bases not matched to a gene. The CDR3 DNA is TGTGCCAGCAGGCCGACAGGGCGTCGGTACGAGCAGTACTTC. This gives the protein CASRPTGRRYEQYF.

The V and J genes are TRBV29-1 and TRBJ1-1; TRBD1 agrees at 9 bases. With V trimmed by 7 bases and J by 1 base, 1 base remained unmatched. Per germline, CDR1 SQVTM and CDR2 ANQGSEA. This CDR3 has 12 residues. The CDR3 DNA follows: TGCAGCGGGGACAGGGAGAACACTGAAGCTTTCTTT. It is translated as CSGDRENTEAFF.

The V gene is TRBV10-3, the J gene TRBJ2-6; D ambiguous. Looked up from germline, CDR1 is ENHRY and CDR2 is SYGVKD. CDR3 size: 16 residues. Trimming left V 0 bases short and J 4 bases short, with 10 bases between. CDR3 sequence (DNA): TGTGCCATCAGTGAGTCGAGCGCTTCCGGGGCCAACGTCCTGACTTTC. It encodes CAISESSASGANVLTF.

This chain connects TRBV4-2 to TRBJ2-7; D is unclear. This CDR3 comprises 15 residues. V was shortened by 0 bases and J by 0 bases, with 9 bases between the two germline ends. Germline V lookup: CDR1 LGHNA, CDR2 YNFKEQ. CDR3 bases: TGTGCCAGCAGCCAAGATTTATCTAGCTCCTACGAGCAGTACTTC. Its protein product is CASSQDLSSSYEQYF.

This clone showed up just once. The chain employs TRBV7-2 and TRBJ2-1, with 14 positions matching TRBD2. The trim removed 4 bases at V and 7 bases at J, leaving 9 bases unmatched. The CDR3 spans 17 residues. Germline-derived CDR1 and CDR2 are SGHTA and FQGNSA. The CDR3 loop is CASSSRLAGGPFNEQFF. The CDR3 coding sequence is TGTGCCAGCAGCTCTCGACTAGCGGGAGGGCCTTTTAATGAGCAGTTCTTC.

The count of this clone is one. CDR3 protein: CASSSGPANMNTEAFF. CDR3 nucleotides: TGTGCCAGCAGTTCAGGCCCTGCAAACATGAACACTGAAGCTTTCTTT. The rearrangement links TRBV27 to TRBJ1-1, with D unclear. The CDR3 spans 16 residues. CDR1 is MNHEY, CDR2 SMNVEV, per germline (reference sequence). Trimming removed 4 bases at V and 0 bases at J, with 15 bases between.

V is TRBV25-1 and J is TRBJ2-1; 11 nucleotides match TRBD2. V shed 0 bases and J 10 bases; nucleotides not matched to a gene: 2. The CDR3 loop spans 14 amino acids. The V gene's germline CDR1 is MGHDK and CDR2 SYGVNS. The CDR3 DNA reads TGTGCCAGCAGTGAATATGGACTAGCGGGCGAGCAGTTCTTC. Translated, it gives CASSEYGLAGEQFF.

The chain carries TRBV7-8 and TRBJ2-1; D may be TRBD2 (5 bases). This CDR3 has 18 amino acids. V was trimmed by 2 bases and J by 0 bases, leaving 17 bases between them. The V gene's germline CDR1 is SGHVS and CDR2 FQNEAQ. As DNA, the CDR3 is TGTGCCAGCAGCTTAAGGCATATAGGACTGGGCTCCTACAATGAGCAGTTCTTC. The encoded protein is CASSLRHIGLGSYNEQFF. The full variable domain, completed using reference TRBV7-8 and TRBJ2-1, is GAGVSQSPRYKVAKRGQDVALRCDPISGHVSLFWYQQALGQGPEFLTYFQNEAQLDKSGLPSDRFFAERPEGSVSTLKIQRTQQEDSAVYLCASSLRHIGLGSYNEQFFGPGTRLTVL.

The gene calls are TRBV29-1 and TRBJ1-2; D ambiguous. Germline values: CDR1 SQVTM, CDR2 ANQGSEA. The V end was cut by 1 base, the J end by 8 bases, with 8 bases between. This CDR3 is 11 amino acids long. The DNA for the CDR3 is TGCAGCGTTGAAGGGGGAGGAGGCTACACCTTC. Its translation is CSVEGGGGYTF.

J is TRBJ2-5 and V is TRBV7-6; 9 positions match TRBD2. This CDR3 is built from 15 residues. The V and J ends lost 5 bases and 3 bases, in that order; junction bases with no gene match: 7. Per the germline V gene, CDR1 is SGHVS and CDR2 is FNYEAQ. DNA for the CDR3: TGTGCCAGCAGCCAGAGCGGGGGGCGGAAAGAGACCCAGTACTTC. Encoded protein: CASSQSGGRKETQYF.

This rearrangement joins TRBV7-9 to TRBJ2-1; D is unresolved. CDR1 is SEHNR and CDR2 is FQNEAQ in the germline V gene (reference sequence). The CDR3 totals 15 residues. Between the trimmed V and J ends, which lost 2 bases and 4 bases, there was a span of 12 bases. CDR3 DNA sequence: TGTGCCAGCAGCTTAAGCCCTAACAGTTACAATGAGCAGTTCTTC. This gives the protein CASSLSPNSYNEQFF.

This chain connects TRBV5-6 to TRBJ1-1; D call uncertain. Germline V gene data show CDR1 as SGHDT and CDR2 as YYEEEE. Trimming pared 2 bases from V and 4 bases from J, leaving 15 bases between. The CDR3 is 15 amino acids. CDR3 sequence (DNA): TGTGCCAGCAGCTTCTATGGGCAAGGTAGCACTGAAGCTTTCTTT. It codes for CASSFYGQGSTEAFF.

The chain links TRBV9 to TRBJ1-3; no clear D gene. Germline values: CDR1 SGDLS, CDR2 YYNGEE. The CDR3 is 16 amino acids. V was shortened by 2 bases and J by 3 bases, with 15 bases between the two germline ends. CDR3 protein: CASSVSGLLGGNTIYF. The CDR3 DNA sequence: TGTGCCAGCAGCGTCAGCGGGCTTTTAGGTGGAAACACCATATATTTT.

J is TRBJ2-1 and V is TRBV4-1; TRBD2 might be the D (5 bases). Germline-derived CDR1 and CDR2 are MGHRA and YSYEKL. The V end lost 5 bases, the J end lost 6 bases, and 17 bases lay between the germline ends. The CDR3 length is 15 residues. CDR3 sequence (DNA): TGCGCCAGCAGCACACGGGAACTCCAGGCCAATGAGCAGTTCTTC. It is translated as CASSTRELQANEQFF.

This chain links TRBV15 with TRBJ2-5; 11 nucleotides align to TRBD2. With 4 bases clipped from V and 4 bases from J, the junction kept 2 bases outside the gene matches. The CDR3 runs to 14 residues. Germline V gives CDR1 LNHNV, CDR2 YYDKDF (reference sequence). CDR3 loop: CATSKGLAGETQYF. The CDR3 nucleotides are TGTGCCACCAGCAAAGGACTAGCGGGAGAGACCCAGTACTTC.

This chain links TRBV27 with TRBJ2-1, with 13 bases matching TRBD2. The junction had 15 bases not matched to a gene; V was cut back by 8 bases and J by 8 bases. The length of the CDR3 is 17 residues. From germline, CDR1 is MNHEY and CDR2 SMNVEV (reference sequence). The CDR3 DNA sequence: TGTGCCAGCCACTCGACTAGCGGGAGGTTTAAGTCCTATGAGCAGTTCTTC. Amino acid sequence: CASHSTSGRFKSYEQFF.

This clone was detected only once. CDR3 nucleotide sequence: TGTGCCAGCTCACCATACTTGTCGGGACAGAAAGTAATAGATTACTATGGCTACACCTTC. It specifies CASSPYLSGQKVIDYYGYTF. The chain carries TRBV18 and TRBJ1-2, with 7 nucleotides matching TRBD1. The V gene's germline CDR1 is KGHSH and CDR2 LQKENI. Trimming at V came to 2 bases and at J to 3 bases, leaving 21 bases not matched to a gene. This CDR3 is built from 20 residues.

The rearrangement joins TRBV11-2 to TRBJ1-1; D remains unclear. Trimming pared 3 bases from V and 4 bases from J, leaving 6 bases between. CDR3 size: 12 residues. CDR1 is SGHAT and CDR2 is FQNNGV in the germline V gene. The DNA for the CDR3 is TGTGCCAGCAGCTTTACGGGCACTGAAGCTTTCTTT. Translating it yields CASSFTGTEAFF.

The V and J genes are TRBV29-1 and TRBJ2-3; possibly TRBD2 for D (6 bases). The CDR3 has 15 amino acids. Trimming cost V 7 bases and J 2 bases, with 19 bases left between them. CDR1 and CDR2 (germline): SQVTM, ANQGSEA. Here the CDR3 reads CSAYGGVVDTDTQYF. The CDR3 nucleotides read TGCAGCGCATACGGAGGGGTGGTGGACACAGATACGCAGTATTTT.

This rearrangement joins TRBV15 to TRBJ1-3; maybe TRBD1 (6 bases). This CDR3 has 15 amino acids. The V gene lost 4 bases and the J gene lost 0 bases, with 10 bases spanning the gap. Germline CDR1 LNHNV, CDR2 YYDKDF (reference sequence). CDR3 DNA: TGTGCCACCAGCAAACAGGGCGGCTCTGGAAACACCATATATTTT. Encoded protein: CATSKQGGSGNTIYF.